Each of the 2 T cell receptor beta chains below was sequenced from the same sample in a study of blood T cell repertoires in COVID-19. Assay used: immunoSEQ multiplex PCR; TCRdb lists only in-frame clones, some missing. The table records fewer than 200,000 clones, 85% to 90% of them present only once. The sample consisted of peripheral blood. Receptor source: a woman aged 60-75 years with acute or convalescent COVID-19.

The rearrangement joins TRBV6-5 to TRBJ2-1; D perhaps matches TRBD2 (6 bases). The germline V and J ends were trimmed by 2 bases and 7 bases, with 15 bases remaining between them. This CDR3 comprises 15 residues. The germline V gene has CDR1 MNHEY and CDR2 SVGAGI. CDR3 nucleotides: TGTGCCAGCAGTTACCGACGGGAGCAGAGGAATGAGCAGTTCTTC. It translates to CASSYRREQRNEQFF.

This chain joins TRBV5-1 and TRBJ2-3; TRBD2 matches at 14 bases. Looked up from germline, CDR1 is SGHRS and CDR2 is YFSETQ. CDR3 size: 20 residues. V gave up 3 bases and J gave up 5 bases; unmatched junction bases: 17. CDR3 DNA: TGCGCCAGCAGCTGGGGGACTAGCGGGAGTTTTATCGGTTCGGGAGATACGCAGTATTTT. It yields the protein CASSWGTSGSFIGSGDTQYF. The whole variable domain, remainder taken from reference TRBV5-1 and TRBJ2-3, is KAGVTQTPRYLIKTRGQQVTLSCSPISGHRSVSWYQQTPGQGLQFLFEYFSETQRNKGNFPGRFSGRQFSNSRSEMNVSTLELGDSALYLCASSWGTSGSFIGSGDTQYFGPGTRLTVL.